Sequencing of this T cell receptor beta chain was carried out in a study of cytomegalovirus exposure and HLA in healthy donors. Per germline, CDR1 GTSNPN and CDR2 SVGIG (reference sequence). V shed 2 bases and J shed 6 bases, with 13 bases lying between them. CDR3 length: 14 amino acids. The PCR used 60 Vbeta and 13 Jbeta primers. The method was immunoSEQ multiplex PCR; TCRdb's version includes in-frame clones alone and lacks a portion of them. The sample consists of some 130,000 clones, roughly four fifths of them appearing once. The rearrangement links TRBV30 to TRBJ2-2, with D tentatively TRBD1 (6 bases). The sequencing input was PBMCs. This clonotype was obtained from a boy aged 2 to 10 in good health and CMV-seronegative. The CDR3 DNA reads TGTGCCTGGAGTACACAGGGTTTGGCCGGGGAGCTGTTTTTT. Amino acids: CAWSTQGLAGELFF.